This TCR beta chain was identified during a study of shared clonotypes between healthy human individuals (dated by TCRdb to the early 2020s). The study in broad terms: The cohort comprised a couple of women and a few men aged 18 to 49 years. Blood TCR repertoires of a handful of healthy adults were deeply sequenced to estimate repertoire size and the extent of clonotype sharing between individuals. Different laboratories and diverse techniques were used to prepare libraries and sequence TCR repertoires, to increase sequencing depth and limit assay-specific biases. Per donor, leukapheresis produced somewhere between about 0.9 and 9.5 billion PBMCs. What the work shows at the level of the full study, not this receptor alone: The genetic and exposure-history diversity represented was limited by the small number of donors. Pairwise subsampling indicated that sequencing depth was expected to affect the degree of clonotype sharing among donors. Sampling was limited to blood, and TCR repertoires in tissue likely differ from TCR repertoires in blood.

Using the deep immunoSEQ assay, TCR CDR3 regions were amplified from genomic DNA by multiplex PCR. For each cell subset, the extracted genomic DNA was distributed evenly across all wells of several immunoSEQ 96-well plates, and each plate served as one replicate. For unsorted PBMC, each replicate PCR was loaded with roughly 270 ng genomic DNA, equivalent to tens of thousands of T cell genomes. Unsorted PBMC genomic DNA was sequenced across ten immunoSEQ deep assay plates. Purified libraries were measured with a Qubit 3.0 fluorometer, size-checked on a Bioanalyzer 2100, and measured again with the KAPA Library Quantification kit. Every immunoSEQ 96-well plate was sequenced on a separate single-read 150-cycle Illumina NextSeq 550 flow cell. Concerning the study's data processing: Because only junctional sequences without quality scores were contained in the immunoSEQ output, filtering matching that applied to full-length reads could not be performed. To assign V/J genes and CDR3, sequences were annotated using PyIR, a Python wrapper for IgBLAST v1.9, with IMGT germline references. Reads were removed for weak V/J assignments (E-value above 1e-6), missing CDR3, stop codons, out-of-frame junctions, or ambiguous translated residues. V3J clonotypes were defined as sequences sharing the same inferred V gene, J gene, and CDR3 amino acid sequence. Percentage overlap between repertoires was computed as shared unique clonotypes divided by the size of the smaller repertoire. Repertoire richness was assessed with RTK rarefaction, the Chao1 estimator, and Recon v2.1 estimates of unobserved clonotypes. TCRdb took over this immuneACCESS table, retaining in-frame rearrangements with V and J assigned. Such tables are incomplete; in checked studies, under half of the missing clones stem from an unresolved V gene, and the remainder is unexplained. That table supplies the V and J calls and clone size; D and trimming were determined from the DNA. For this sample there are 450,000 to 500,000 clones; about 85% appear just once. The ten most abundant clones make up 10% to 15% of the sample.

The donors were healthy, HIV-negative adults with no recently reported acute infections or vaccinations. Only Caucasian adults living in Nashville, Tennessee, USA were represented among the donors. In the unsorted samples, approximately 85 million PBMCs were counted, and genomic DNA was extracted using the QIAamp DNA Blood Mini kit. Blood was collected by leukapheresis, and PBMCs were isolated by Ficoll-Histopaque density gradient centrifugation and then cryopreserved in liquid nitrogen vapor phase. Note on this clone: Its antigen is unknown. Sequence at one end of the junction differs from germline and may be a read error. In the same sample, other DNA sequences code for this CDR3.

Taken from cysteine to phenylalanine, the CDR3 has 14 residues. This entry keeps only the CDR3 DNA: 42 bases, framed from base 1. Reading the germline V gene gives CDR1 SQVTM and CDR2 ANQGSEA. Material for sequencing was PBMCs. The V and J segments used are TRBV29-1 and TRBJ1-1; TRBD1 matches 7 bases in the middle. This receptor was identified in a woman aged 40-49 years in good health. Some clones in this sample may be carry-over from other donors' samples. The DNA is TGTAGCGTTGTAGGGAATGTGGGACAGACAAAAGCTTTCTTT. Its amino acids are CSVVGNVGQTKAFF.